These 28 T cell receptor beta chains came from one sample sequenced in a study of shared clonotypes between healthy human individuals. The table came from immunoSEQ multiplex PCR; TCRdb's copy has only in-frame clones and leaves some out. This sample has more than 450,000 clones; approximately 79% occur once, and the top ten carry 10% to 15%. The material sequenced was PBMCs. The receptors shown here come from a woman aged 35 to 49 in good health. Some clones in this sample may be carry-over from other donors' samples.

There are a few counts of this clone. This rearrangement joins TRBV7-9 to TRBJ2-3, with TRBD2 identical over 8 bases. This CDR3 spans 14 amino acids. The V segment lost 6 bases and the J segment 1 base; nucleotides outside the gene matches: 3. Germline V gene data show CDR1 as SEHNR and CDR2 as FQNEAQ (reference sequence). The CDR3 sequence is CASSPTSGTDTQYF. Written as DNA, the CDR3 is TGTGCCAGCAGTCCGACTAGCGGCACAGATACGCAGTATTTT.

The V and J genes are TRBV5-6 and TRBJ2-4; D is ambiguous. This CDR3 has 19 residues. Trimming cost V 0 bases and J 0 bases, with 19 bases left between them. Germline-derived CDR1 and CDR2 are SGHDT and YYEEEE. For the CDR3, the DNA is TGTGCCAGCAGCTTGGCCAGTGACTTTTGGAGCCTAGCCAAAAACATTCAGTACTTC. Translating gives CASSLASDFWSLAKNIQYF.

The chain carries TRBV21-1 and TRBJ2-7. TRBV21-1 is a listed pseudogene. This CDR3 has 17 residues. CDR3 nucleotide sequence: TGTGCCAGCAGCAATTGCCTTTACACCGGCACCGGCTACGAGCAGTACTTC. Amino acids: CASSNCLYTGTGYEQYF.

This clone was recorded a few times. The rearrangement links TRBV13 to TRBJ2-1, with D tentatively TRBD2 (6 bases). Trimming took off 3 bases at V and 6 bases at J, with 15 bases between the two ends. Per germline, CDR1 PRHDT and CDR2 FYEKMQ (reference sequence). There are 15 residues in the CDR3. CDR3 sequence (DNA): TGTGCCAGCAGCTTTTCAGGGACTGTCGTCAATGAGCAGTTCTTC. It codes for CASSFSGTVVNEQFF.

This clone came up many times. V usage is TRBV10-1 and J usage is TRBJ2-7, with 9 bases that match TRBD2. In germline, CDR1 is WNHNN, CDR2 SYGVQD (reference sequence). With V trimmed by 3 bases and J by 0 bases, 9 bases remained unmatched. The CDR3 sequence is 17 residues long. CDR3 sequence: CASSEKLAGTSSYEQYF. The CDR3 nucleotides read TGCGCCAGCAGTGAAAAACTAGCGGGTACCAGCTCCTACGAGCAGTACTTC.

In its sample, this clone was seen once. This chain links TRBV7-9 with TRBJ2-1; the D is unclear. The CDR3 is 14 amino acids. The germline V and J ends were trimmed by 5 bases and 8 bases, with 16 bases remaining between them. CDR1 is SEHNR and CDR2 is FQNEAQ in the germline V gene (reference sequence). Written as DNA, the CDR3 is TGTGCCAGCAGCCCCCTACCCCCTAGGGATGAGCAGTTCTTC. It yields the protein CASSPLPPRDEQFF.

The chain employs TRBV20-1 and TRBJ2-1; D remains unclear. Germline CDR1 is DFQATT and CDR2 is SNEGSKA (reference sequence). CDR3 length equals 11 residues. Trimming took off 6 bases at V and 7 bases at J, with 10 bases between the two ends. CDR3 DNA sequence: TGCAGTGCCAAAAAAGTGAATGAGCAGTTCTTC. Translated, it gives CSAKKVNEQFF.

CDR3 amino acids: CASSTQETQYF. CDR3 bases: TGTGCCAGCTCAACACAAGAGACCCAGTACTTC. This rearrangement joins TRBV18 to TRBJ2-5; no firm D call. Per germline, CDR1 KGHSH and CDR2 LQKENI. V was pared by 5 bases and J by 2 bases, with 3 bases between. The CDR3 is made up of 11 amino acids.

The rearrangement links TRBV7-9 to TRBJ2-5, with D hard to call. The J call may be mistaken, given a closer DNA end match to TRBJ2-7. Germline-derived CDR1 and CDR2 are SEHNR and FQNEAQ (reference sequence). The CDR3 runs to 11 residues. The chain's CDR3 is CASSFTYEQYF. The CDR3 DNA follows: TGTGCCAGCAGCTTCACCTACGAGCAGTACTTC.

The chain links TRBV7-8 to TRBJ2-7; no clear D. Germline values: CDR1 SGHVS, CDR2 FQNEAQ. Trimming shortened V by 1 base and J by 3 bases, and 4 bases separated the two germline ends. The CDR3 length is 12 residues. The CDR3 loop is CASSLDHYEQYF. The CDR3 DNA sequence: TGTGCCAGCAGCTTAGACCACTACGAGCAGTACTTC.

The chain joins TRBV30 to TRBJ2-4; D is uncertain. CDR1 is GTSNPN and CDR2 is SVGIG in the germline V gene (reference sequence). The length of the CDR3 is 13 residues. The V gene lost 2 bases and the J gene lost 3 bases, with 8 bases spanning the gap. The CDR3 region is CAWSRASKNIQYF. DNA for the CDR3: TGTGCCTGGAGTCGGGCTAGCAAAAACATTCAGTACTTC.

The DNA for the CDR3 is TGTGCCAGCAGCCCCAAGCGGGTCGGGGTTTACGAGCAGTACTTC. Translation gives CASSPKRVGVYEQYF. The chain recombines TRBV7-8 with TRBJ2-7, with a possible D match to TRBD2 (6 bases). From germline, CDR1 is SGHVS and CDR2 FQNEAQ. V was cut by 5 bases and J by 4 bases, with 18 bases left in between. CDR3 length: 15 residues.

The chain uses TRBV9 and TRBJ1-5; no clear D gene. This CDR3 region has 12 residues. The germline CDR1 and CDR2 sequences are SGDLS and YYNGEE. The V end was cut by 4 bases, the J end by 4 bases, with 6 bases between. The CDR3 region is CASSSGNQPQHF. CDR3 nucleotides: TGTGCCAGCAGCAGTGGGAATCAGCCCCAGCATTTT.

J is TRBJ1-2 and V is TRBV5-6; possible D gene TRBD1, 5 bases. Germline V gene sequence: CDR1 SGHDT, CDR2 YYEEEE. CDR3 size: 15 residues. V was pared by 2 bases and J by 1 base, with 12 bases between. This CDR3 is CASSLYSGVNYGYTF. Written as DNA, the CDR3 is TGTGCCAGCAGCTTATATTCGGGGGTTAACTATGGCTACACCTTC. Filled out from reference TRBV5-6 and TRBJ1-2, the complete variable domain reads DAGVTQSPTHLIKTRGQQVTLRCSPKSGHDTVSWYQQALGQGPQFIFQYYEEEERQRGNFPDRFSGHQFPNYSSELNVNALLLGDSALYLCASSLYSGVNYGYTFGSGTRLTVV.

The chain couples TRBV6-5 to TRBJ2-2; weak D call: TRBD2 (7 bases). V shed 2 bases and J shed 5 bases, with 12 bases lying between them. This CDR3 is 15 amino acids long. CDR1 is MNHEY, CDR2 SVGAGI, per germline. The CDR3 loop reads CASSYGGALTGELFF. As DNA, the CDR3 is TGTGCCAGCAGTTACGGGGGGGCGTTAACCGGGGAGCTGTTTTTT.

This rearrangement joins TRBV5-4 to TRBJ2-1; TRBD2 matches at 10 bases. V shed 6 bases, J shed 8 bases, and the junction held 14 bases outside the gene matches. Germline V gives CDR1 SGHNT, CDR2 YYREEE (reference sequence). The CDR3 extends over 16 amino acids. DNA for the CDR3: TGTGCCAGCACAAAACTACTAGCGGGGTCGGGAGATGAGCAGTTCTTC. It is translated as CASTKLLAGSGDEQFF.

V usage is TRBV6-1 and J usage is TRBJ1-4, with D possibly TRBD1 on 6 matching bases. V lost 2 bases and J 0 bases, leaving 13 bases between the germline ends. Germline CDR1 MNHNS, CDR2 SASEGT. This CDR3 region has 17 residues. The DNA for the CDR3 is TGTGCCAGCAGTGAATGGACAGAGATTGCAACTAATGAAAAACTGTTTTTT. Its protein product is CASSEWTEIATNEKLFF.

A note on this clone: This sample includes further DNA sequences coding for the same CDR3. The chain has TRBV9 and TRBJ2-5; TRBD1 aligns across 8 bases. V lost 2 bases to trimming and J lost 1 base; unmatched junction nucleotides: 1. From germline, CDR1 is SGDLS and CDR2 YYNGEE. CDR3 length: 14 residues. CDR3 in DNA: TGTGCCAGCAGCGTTGGACAGGGCCAAGAGACCCAGTACTTC. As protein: CASSVGQGQETQYF. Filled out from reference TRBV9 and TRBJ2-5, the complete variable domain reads DSGVTQTPKHLITATGQRVTLRCSPRSGDLSVYWYQQSLDQGLQFLIQYYNGEERAKGNILERFSAQQFPDLHSELNLSSLELGDSALYFCASSVGQGQETQYFGPGTRLLVL.

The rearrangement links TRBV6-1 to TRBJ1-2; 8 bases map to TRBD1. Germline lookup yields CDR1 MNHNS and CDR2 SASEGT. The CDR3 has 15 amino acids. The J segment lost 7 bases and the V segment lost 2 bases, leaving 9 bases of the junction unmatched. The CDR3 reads CASSEPPDRVRGYTF. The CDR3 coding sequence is TGTGCCAGCAGTGAACCCCCGGACAGGGTACGTGGCTACACCTTC.

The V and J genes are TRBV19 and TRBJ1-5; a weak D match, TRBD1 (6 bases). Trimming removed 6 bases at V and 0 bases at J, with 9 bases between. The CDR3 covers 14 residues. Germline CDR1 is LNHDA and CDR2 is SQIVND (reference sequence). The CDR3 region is CASRGTPSNQPQHF. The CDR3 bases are TGTGCCAGTAGAGGGACACCTAGCAATCAGCCCCAGCATTTT. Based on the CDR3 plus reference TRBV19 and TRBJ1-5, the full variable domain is DGGITQSPKYLFRKEGQNVTLSCEQNLNHDAMYWYRQDPGQGLRLIYYSQIVNDFQKGDIAEGYSVSREKKESFPLTVTSAQKNPTAFYLCASRGTPSNQPQHFGDGTRLSIL.

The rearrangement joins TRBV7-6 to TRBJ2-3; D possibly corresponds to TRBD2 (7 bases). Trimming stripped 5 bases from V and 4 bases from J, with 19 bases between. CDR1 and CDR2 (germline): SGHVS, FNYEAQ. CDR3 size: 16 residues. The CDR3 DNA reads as TGTGCCAGCAGCCAGAGGGGGGGCACCCCCGCAGATACGCAGTATTTT. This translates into CASSQRGGTPADTQYF.

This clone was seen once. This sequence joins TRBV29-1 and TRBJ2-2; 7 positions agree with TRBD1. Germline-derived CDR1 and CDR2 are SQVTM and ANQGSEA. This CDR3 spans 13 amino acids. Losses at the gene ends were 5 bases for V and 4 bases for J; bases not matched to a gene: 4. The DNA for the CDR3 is TGCAGCGTTACAGGGGTTCGCACCGGGGAGCTGTTTTTT. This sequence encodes CSVTGVRTGELFF.

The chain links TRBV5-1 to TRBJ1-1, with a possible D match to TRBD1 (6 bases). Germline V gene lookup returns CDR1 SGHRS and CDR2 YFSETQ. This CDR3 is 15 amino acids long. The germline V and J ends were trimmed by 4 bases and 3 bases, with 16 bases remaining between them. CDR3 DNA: TGCGCCAGCAGCATCAACTTAGGGGGGGACACTGAAGCTTTCTTT. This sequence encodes CASSINLGGDTEAFF.

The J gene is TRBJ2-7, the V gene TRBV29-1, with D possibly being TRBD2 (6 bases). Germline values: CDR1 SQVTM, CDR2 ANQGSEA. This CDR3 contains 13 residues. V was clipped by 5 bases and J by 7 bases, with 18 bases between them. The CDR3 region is CSVLAGGSREQYF. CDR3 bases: TGCAGCGTTCTAGCCGGAGGGTCGCGGGAGCAGTACTTC.

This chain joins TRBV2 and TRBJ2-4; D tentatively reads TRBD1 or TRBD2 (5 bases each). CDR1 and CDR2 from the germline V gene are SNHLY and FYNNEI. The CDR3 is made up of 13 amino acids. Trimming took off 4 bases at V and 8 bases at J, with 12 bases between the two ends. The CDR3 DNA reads TGTGCCAGCAGTGGTGGGGGAATAGACATTCAGTACTTC. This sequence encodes CASSGGGIDIQYF. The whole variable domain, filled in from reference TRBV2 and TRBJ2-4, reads EPEVTQTPSHQVTQMGQEVILRCVPISNHLYFYWYRQILGQKVEFLVSFYNNEISEKSEIFDDQFSVERPDGSNFTLKIRSTKLEDSAMYFCASSGGGIDIQYFGAGTRLSVL.

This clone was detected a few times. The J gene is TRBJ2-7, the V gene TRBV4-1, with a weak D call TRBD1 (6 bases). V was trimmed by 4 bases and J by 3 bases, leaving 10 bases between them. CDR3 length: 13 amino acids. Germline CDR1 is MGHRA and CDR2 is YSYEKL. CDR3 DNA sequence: TGCGCCAGCAGCCGCGGACAGTTCTACGAGCAGTACTTC. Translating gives CASSRGQFYEQYF.

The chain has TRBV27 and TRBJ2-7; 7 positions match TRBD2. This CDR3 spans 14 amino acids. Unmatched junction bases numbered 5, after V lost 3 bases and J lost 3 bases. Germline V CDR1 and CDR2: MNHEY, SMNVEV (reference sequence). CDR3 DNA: TGTGCCAGCAGTTTTGCTAGCGGCCGCTACGAGCAGTACTTC. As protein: CASSFASGRYEQYF.

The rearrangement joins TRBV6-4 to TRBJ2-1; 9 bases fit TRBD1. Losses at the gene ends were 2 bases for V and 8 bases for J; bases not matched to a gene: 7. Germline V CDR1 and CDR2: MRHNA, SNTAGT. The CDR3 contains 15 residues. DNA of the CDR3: TGTGCCAGCAGTGACGGTGGACAGGGGTTTTATGAGCAGTTCTTC. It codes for CASSDGGQGFYEQFF.